This T cell receptor beta chain was captured by sequencing in a study of post-analysis software for immune sequencing data. Study-level information: The cohort encompassed relapsing-remitting, secondary progressive and progressive-relapsing multiple sclerosis disease courses.

Only a few counts were recorded for this clonotype. Its antigen remains unidentified. Study-wide findings and caveats: In patients, TRBV5-6, TRBV5-1 and TRBV20-1 belonged to roughly 5 TRBV segments found more frequently than in controls.

The TCR beta cDNA libraries carried unique molecular identifiers. TCRdb reanalysed the PCR reads using MiXCR and keeps one entry per CDR3 protein. The sample carries hundreds of thousands of distinct CDR3 sequences, approximately 30% recorded once. Germline CDR1 and CDR2: DFQATT and SNEGSKA (reference sequence). CDR3 size: 13 residues. V was pared by 3 bases and J by 2 bases, with 4 bases of the junction left unmatched. Sequenced input: blood. The sequence derives from a girl aged 10-17 years with multiple sclerosis. This chain links TRBV20-1 with TRBJ2-7, with 7 positions matching TRBD1. The CDR3 spells CSARGQTTYEQYF. For the CDR3, the DNA is TGCAGTGCTAGGGGACAGACCACCTACGAGCAGTACTTC.